What follows are 20 T cell receptor beta chains derived from one specimen sequenced in a study of PD-L1 blockade in urothelial cancer. Some clones are missing from TCRdb's copy, which holds only in-frame ones; the method was immunoSEQ multiplex PCR. The sample has about 43,000 clones, 88% seen once. The input for sequencing was PBMCs, taken around atezolizumab (anti-PD-L1) treatment. The source of these receptors is a woman between 55 and 75 years old with urothelial cancer.

The chain couples TRBV7-9 to TRBJ2-1, with TRBD2 as a possible D gene (6 bases). CDR1 is SEHNR and CDR2 is FQNEAQ in the germline V gene (reference sequence). Trimming stripped 2 bases from V and 5 bases from J, with 13 bases between. The CDR3 length is 15 residues. The CDR3 DNA reads TGTGCCAGCAGCTTATCGGGGGAGATCGACAATGAGCAGTTCTTC. Protein sequence: CASSLSGEIDNEQFF.

This clone was observed a handful of times. This chain links TRBV18 with TRBJ1-2; TRBD1 aligns across 9 bases. CDR1 is KGHSH and CDR2 is LQKENI in the germline V gene. The CDR3 spans 16 residues. Germline trimming cut 3 bases from V and 4 bases from J; bases unmatched to any gene: 9. This CDR3 is CASSPRTGGAGYGYTF. CDR3 DNA sequence: TGTGCCAGCTCACCGAGAACAGGGGGCGCGGGCTATGGCTACACCTTC.

V is TRBV15 and J is TRBJ2-1; 9 bases are shared with TRBD2. J gave up 0 bases and V 0 bases, and 9 bases lay outside the gene matches. Germline CDR1 reads LNHNV; CDR2 reads YYDKDF (reference sequence). The CDR3 is 19 residues long. CDR3 bases: TGTGCCACCAGCAGAGATCCCGGCGGGAGGGATAGCTCCTACAATGAGCAGTTCTTC. It codes for CATSRDPGGRDSSYNEQFF. Variable domain in full (rest from reference TRBV15 and TRBJ2-1): DAMVIQNPRYQVTQFGKPVTLSCSQTLNHNVMYWYQQKSSQAPKLLFHYYDKDFNNEADTPDNFQSRRPNTSFCFLDIRSPGLGDTAMYLCATSRDPGGRDSSYNEQFFGPGTRLTVL.

This chain joins TRBV28 and TRBJ2-7, with 10 bases that match TRBD2. Unmatched junction bases numbered 11, after V lost 5 bases and J lost 7 bases. This CDR3 region has 15 residues. The germline gives CDR1 MDHEN, CDR2 SYDVKM. The CDR3 DNA is TGTGCCAGCAGTCCTTCCCTAGCGGGAGTAGAAGAGCAGTACTTC. Its protein product is CASSPSLAGVEEQYF.

CDR3 amino acids: CASSRGMNTGELFF. As DNA, the CDR3 is TGTGCCAGCAGCCGAGGGATGAACACCGGGGAGCTGTTTTTT. The genes are TRBV7-2 and TRBJ2-2; D might be TRBD2 (5 bases). The CDR3 is made up of 14 amino acids. V was cut by 5 bases and J by 1 base, with 8 bases left in between. Germline CDR1 and CDR2: SGHTA and FQGNSA. The whole variable domain, filled in from reference TRBV7-2 and TRBJ2-2, reads GAGVSQSPSNKVTEKGKDVELRCDPISGHTALYWYRQSLGQGLEFLIYFQGNSAPDKSGLPSDRFSAERTGGSVSTLTIQRTQQEDSAVYLCASSRGMNTGELFFGEGSRLTVL.

This clone occurred once. The chain employs TRBV28 and TRBJ1-3; 7 bases are shared with TRBD1. The CDR3 is 16 amino acids. Per the germline V gene, CDR1 is MDHEN and CDR2 is SYDVKM. The ends lost 4 bases at V and 4 bases at J; junction bases unmatched: 10. The CDR3 nucleotides are TGTGCCAGCAGTTCACGAGACAGGGCCCCCGGAAACACCATATATTTT. Its translation is CASSSRDRAPGNTIYF.

The chain carries TRBV2 and TRBJ1-1, with D perhaps matching TRBD1 (5 bases). V was pared by 8 bases and J by 2 bases, with 15 bases between. CDR3 length equals 14 residues. The germline V gene encodes CDR1 SNHLY and CDR2 FYNNEI. The CDR3 loop is CASRSRQTNTEAFF. CDR3 bases: TGTGCCAGCCGGAGTCGACAGACAAACACTGAAGCTTTCTTT. The complete variable domain, with remaining parts taken from reference TRBV2 and TRBJ1-1, reads EPEVTQTPSHQVTQMGQEVILRCVPISNHLYFYWYRQILGQKVEFLVSFYNNEISEKSEIFDDQFSVERPDGSNFTLKIRSTKLEDSAMYFCASRSRQTNTEAFFGQGTRLTVV.

This clone turned up a few times. This CDR3 is CASSLQGDRYF. DNA of the CDR3: TGTGCCAGCAGTCTACAGGGAGATCGGTACTTC. J is TRBJ2-7 and V is TRBV7-9; TRBD1 might be the D (6 bases). Germline values: CDR1 SEHNR, CDR2 FQNEAQ (reference sequence). Trimming left V 6 bases short and J 12 bases short, with 15 bases between. This CDR3 region has 11 residues.

The rearrangement uses TRBV10-1 and TRBJ1-4; 10 positions agree with TRBD1. Germline CDR1 WNHNN, CDR2 SYGVQD (reference sequence). Trimming removed 7 bases from V and 2 bases from J; junction bases left unmatched: 4. This CDR3 region has 15 residues. The CDR3 loop reads CASNGTGVTNEKLFF. The CDR3 region has the DNA TGCGCCAGCAATGGGACAGGGGTGACTAATGAAAAACTGTTTTTT.

This sequence joins TRBV5-1 and TRBJ2-3; 7 nucleotides align to TRBD2. The CDR3 consists of 17 residues. The V and J ends lost 2 bases and 2 bases, in that order; junction bases with no gene match: 11. CDR1 SGHRS and CDR2 YFSETQ come from the germline V gene. This CDR3 reads CASSFRGYRGDTDTQYF. CDR3 in DNA: TGCGCCAGCAGCTTTAGGGGCTACCGGGGGGACACAGATACGCAGTATTTT.

The rearrangement uses TRBV7-9 and TRBJ1-4; D may be TRBD1 (6 bases). The CDR3 is 14 amino acids. V shed 3 bases and J shed 5 bases, with 10 bases lying between them. The germline V gene has CDR1 SEHNR and CDR2 FQNEAQ (reference sequence). The CDR3 protein is CASSFSDRNEKLFF. The CDR3, as DNA: TGTGCCAGCAGCTTTTCGGACAGAAATGAAAAACTGTTTTTT.

This clone has just a few counts. The chain is built from TRBV4-3 and TRBJ1-5; the match to TRBD1 covers 9 bases. Germline CDR1 is LGHNA and CDR2 is YSLEER. V was pared by 6 bases and J by 1 base, with 4 bases of the junction left unmatched. The CDR3 runs to 15 residues. CDR3 region: CASRRDRASNQPQHF. CDR3 coding DNA: TGCGCCAGCAGGCGGGACAGGGCCAGCAATCAGCCCCAGCATTTT.

The V gene is TRBV4-1, the J gene TRBJ1-2; D is ambiguous. The CDR3 runs 15 residues. Germline-derived CDR1 and CDR2 are MGHRA and YSYEKL. The ends were cut back, 0 bases at V and 8 bases at J, with 16 bases in the middle. This CDR3 reads CASSQDKSPWAGYTF. DNA of the CDR3: TGCGCCAGCAGCCAAGATAAAAGTCCCTGGGCGGGCTACACCTTC.

This clone was seen just once. The DNA for the CDR3 is TGTGCCAGCAGCCCCCTAGGGGGTTATGAGACCCAGTACTTC. Protein product: CASSPLGGYETQYF. V and J are TRBV7-9 and TRBJ2-5, with a tentative D call TRBD1 (6 bases). The CDR3 totals 14 residues. Trimming took off 5 bases at V and 5 bases at J, with 15 bases between the two ends. Germline V gene data show CDR1 as SEHNR and CDR2 as FQNEAQ (reference sequence).

The chain links TRBV11-3 to TRBJ2-1, with TRBD2 identical over 7 bases. Germline CDR1 and CDR2: SGHNT and YENEEA. V was clipped by 3 bases and J by 2 bases; unmatched bases: 7. The CDR3 spans 16 residues. In nucleotides, the CDR3 is TGTGCCAGCAGCTTGGGGGGGGTAGTGCCCTACAATGAGCAGTTCTTC. Protein sequence: CASSLGGVVPYNEQFF.

V gene TRBV6-5 combines with J gene TRBJ1-5; TRBD1 might be the D (6 bases). V was shortened by 6 bases and J by 0 bases, with 9 bases between the two germline ends. Germline lookup yields CDR1 MNHEY and CDR2 SVGAGI. This CDR3 has 14 amino acids. CDR3 in DNA: TGTGCCAGCAGAGACAGGCATAGCAATCAGCCCCAGCATTTT. Amino acid sequence: CASRDRHSNQPQHF.

The chain employs TRBV2 and TRBJ2-5; the D is unclear. The V gene's germline CDR1 is SNHLY and CDR2 FYNNEI. V lost 4 bases and J lost 5, with 11 bases in between. The CDR3 length is 13 residues. The CDR3 DNA sequence: TGTGCCAGCAGTGGTTTAGCCTGGGAGACCCAGTACTTC. It specifies CASSGLAWETQYF.

This clone has more than one count but fewer than ten. The rearrangement links TRBV5-1 to TRBJ1-1; D is ambiguous. The germline gives CDR1 SGHRS, CDR2 YFSETQ. With 2 bases removed from V and 2 bases from J, the gap between germline ends came to 10 bases. The CDR3 extends over 14 amino acids. CDR3 sequence reads: CASSLTSVNTEAFF. CDR3 nucleotides: TGCGCCAGCAGCTTAACCTCGGTTAACACTGAAGCTTTCTTT.

About this clone: One end of the junction is discordant with germline, which a read error may explain. The chain links TRBV29-1 to TRBJ1-2, with a possible D match to TRBD1 (5 bases). CDR1 is SQVTM and CDR2 is ANQGSEA in the germline V gene. CDR3 length equals 14 residues. In nucleotides, the CDR3 is TGCAGCGTTGTTGAGTCAGGGCCTAATTATGGCTACACCTTC. Its translation is CSVVESGPNYGYTF.

This chain uses TRBV7-2 with TRBJ1-2; 8 bases are a match to TRBD1. V dropped 4 bases and J dropped 13; count of bases not matched to a gene: 14. The CDR3 length is 14 residues. The germline V gene encodes CDR1 SGHTA and CDR2 FQGNSA. CDR3 amino acids: CASSSILQGGRCTF. The CDR3 coding sequence is TGTGCCAGCAGCTCAATTCTACAGGGGGGGAGGTGCACCTTC.